Below are 9 T cell receptor beta chains sequenced from a single sample in a study of response to subunit inactivated influenza vaccine. Each CDR3 protein gets one entry after TCRdb re-called the RT-PCR reads with MiXCR. This table has some 640,000 distinct CDR3 sequences, 11% to 15% appearing once. Specimen: PBMCs from blood, collected 14 to 15 days before vaccination. These receptors all come from a man between 45 and 60 years old who received an inactivated influenza vaccine.

This clonotype occurred a few times. The chain couples TRBV4-1 to TRBJ2-1; no firm D call. The CDR3 has 16 amino acids. Looked up from germline, CDR1 is MGHRA and CDR2 is YSYEKL. With 0 bases removed from V and 1 base from J, the gap between germline ends came to 10 bases. CDR3 protein: CASSQDLSVSYNEQFF. The CDR3 bases are TGCGCCAGCAGCCAAGATTTAAGCGTGTCCTACAATGAGCAGTTCTTC.

This clonotype was seen a few times. This chain links TRBV7-8 with TRBJ2-7, with no clear D. The germline V gene encodes CDR1 SGHVS and CDR2 FQNEAQ. CDR3 size: 13 residues. V dropped 2 bases and J dropped 0 bases, with 5 bases sitting between them. The CDR3 DNA sequence: TGTGCCAGCAGCTTAACTAACTCCTACGAGCAGTACTTC. This sequence encodes CASSLTNSYEQYF.

The table lists this clonotype with a few counts. The chain recombines TRBV3-1 with TRBJ2-1, with 7 bases lining up with TRBD1. Trimming at V came to 1 base and at J to 2 bases, leaving 5 bases not matched to a gene. There are 16 residues in the CDR3. Looked up from germline, CDR1 is LGHDT and CDR2 is YNNKEL (reference sequence). DNA of the CDR3: TGTGCCAGCAGCCAAGGACAGGGTTATACCTACAATGAGCAGTTCTTC. Protein sequence: CASSQGQGYTYNEQFF.

The chain combines TRBV6-1 with TRBJ1-1, with D unresolved. Trimming left V 5 bases short and J 0 bases short, with 13 bases between. CDR3 length: 15 amino acids. The germline V gene has CDR1 MNHNS and CDR2 SASEGT. The CDR3 DNA sequence: TGTGCCAGCAGTCGCCGTGGAGGGATGAACACTGAAGCTTTCTTT. It specifies CASSRRGGMNTEAFF.

This clonotype has more than one count but fewer than ten. The chain combines TRBV29-1 with TRBJ1-1; the D gene is possibly TRBD1 (6 bases). The CDR3 loop spans 13 amino acids. Germline CDR1 is SQVTM and CDR2 is ANQGSEA. V dropped 1 base and J dropped 8 bases, with 14 bases sitting between them. The CDR3, as DNA: TGCAGCGTTGAAGCCTCAGGGGCTACGGAAGCTTTCTTT. The encoded protein is CSVEASGATEAFF.

This clonotype was counted a few times. This chain links TRBV9 with TRBJ1-4; a weak D match, TRBD1 (5 bases). There are 16 residues in the CDR3. CDR1 and CDR2 (germline): SGDLS, YYNGEE. Trimming cost V 3 bases and J 4 bases, with 16 bases left between them. The CDR3 DNA follows: TGTGCCAGCAGCGCCTTTTTAGGGGTCGGTAATGAAAAACTGTTTTTT. Amino acids: CASSAFLGVGNEKLFF.

The table lists this clonotype with a few counts. The rearrangement links TRBV10-3 to TRBJ1-1; D is possibly TRBD1 (6 bases). The CDR3 covers 14 residues. Germline CDR1 is ENHRY and CDR2 is SYGVKD. V was trimmed by 3 bases and J by 4 bases, leaving 12 bases between them. The CDR3: CAISESRGPTEAFF. Here the CDR3 DNA reads TGTGCCATCAGTGAAAGCAGGGGACCCACTGAAGCTTTCTTT.

The chain uses TRBV4-3 and TRBJ2-7, with D possibly being TRBD2 (6 bases). CDR1 and CDR2 (germline): LGHNA, YSLEER. The CDR3 is made up of 16 amino acids. Trimming pared 3 bases from V and 5 bases from J, leaving 20 bases between. The CDR3: CASSHTWGGAAHEQYF. The CDR3 bases are TGCGCCAGCAGCCACACTTGGGGCGGGGCAGCCCACGAGCAGTACTTC.

The chain has TRBV4-1 and TRBJ2-1, with 8 bases lining up with TRBD1. Per the germline V gene, CDR1 is MGHRA and CDR2 is YSYEKL. V shed 3 bases, J shed 8 bases, and the junction held 6 bases outside the gene matches. The CDR3 length is 14 residues. The CDR3 loop reads CASSQTTGGYEQFF. For the CDR3, the DNA is TGCGCCAGCAGCCAGACCACAGGGGGTTATGAGCAGTTCTTC.